The 24 T cell receptor beta chains below come from one sample, sequenced in a study of cytomegalovirus exposure and HLA in healthy donors. Profiling relied on immunoSEQ multiplex PCR, and the TCRdb table lists in-frame clones only, not all of them. This sample has about 56,000 clones, with roughly 92% found just once. Sequencing was performed on PBMCs. Source of these receptors: a man aged 18 to 29 in good health and CMV-seronegative.

This clone was observed once. V is TRBV10-3 and J is TRBJ1-3; D is undetermined. Trimming removed 3 bases from V and 0 bases from J, with 9 bases in between. Germline lookup yields CDR1 ENHRY and CDR2 SYGVKD. The CDR3 extends over 15 amino acids. The CDR3 DNA is TGTGCCATCAGTGAATCCGCGAGCTCTGGAAACACCATATATTTT. As protein: CAISESASSGNTIYF.

This rearrangement joins TRBV7-8 to TRBJ2-3, with a tentative D call TRBD2 (5 bases). CDR3 length: 16 amino acids. The V gene lost 5 bases and the J gene lost 0 bases, with 15 bases spanning the gap. Looked up from germline, CDR1 is SGHVS and CDR2 is FQNEAQ. For the CDR3, the DNA is TGTGCCAGCAGCCCCCATACAGCGGCTAGCACAGATACGCAGTATTTT. This translates into CASSPHTAASTDTQYF.

The rearrangement links TRBV29-1 to TRBJ2-3; 10 bases are a match to TRBD1. CDR3 size: 13 residues. The germline CDR1 and CDR2 sequences are SQVTM and ANQGSEA. Unmatched junction bases numbered 4, after V lost 7 bases and J lost 3 bases. Here the CDR3 reads CSGGQGETDTQYF. The CDR3, as DNA: TGCAGCGGCGGACAGGGGGAGACAGATACGCAGTATTTT.

This clone was observed a few times. Here the CDR3 reads CASSQVVADPYNEQFF. The CDR3 region has the DNA TGTGCCAGCAGCCAAGTGGTAGCGGATCCCTACAATGAGCAGTTCTTC. This rearrangement joins TRBV4-2 to TRBJ2-1; D may be TRBD2 (6 bases). V was cut by 1 base and J by 2 bases, with 12 bases left in between. The CDR3 totals 16 residues. Germline V lookup: CDR1 LGHNA, CDR2 YNFKEQ.

V and J are TRBV28 and TRBJ2-5; 9 nucleotides align to TRBD1. Germline V CDR1 and CDR2: MDHEN, SYDVKM. The CDR3 extends over 15 amino acids. V lost 5 bases, J lost 5 bases, and 9 bases stayed unmatched. The CDR3 sequence is CASSLIGTGQETQYF. CDR3 DNA sequence: TGTGCCAGCAGTCTAATAGGGACAGGGCAGGAGACCCAGTACTTC.

This clone was picked up one time. The J gene is TRBJ2-2, the V gene TRBV19; 12 nucleotides line up with TRBD1. CDR1 is LNHDA, CDR2 SQIVND, per germline (reference sequence). Trimming took 5 bases from V and 7 from J; bases not matched to a gene: 8. The CDR3 loop spans 16 amino acids. CDR3 nucleotide sequence: TGTGCCAGTAGTTCCACCGGGACAGGGGGCTTCGGGGAGCTGTTTTTT. Its protein is CASSSTGTGGFGELFF.

The chain employs TRBV19 and TRBJ1-5; maybe TRBD1 (6 bases). Germline values: CDR1 LNHDA, CDR2 SQIVND (reference sequence). This CDR3 has 15 amino acids. V was cut by 7 bases and J by 2 bases, with 15 bases left in between. The CDR3 sequence: CASKVPGAGNQPQHF. The CDR3 bases are TGTGCCAGTAAGGTCCCAGGGGCGGGCAATCAGCCCCAGCATTTT.

This clone was counted a single time. The rearrangement links TRBV4-3 to TRBJ2-7, with 11 bases aligning to TRBD1. V trimming: 1 base; J trimming: 4 bases; junction bases outside the gene matches: 6. The germline V gene has CDR1 LGHNA and CDR2 YSLEER. The CDR3 sequence is 16 residues long. CDR3 nucleotides: TGCGCCAGCAGCCAAGCCTGGGGGACAGGGGGATACGAGCAGTACTTC. The encoded protein is CASSQAWGTGGYEQYF.

The V gene is TRBV6-5, the J gene TRBJ2-3; D gene uncertain. Germline V CDR1 and CDR2: MNHEY, SVGAGI. The CDR3 is made up of 12 amino acids. V lost 6 bases and J 3 bases, leaving 7 bases between the germline ends. CDR3 protein: CASSRPTDTQYF. The CDR3, as DNA: TGTGCCAGCAGCCGTCCGACAGATACGCAGTATTTT.

CDR3 protein: CASSLGSGNYNEQFF. The CDR3 DNA reads TGTGCCAGCAGCTTGGGTAGCGGGAACTACAATGAGCAGTTCTTC. The chain joins TRBV5-4 to TRBJ2-1, with 8 nucleotides matching TRBD2. V dropped 0 bases and J dropped 3; count of bases not matched to a gene: 2. The length of the CDR3 is 15 residues. Germline CDR1 SGHNT, CDR2 YYREEE (reference sequence).

The gene calls are TRBV4-3 and TRBJ1-1; 9 positions match TRBD1. V lost 1 base, J lost 8 bases, and 2 bases stayed unmatched. The CDR3 is 13 amino acids. The germline V gene encodes CDR1 LGHNA and CDR2 YSLEER. Here the CDR3 reads CASSQGTGAEAFF. The CDR3 coding sequence is TGCGCCAGCAGCCAAGGGACAGGGGCAGAAGCTTTCTTT.

V usage is TRBV18 and J usage is TRBJ2-2, with TRBD1 matching over 7 bases. Germline loops: CDR1 KGHSH, CDR2 LQKENI. Unmatched junction bases numbered 1, after V lost 1 base and J lost 8 bases. This CDR3 region has 13 residues. This CDR3 is CASSPQDRGELFF. In DNA form, the CDR3 reads TGTGCCAGCTCACCACAGGACAGGGGGGAGCTGTTTTTT.

The chain combines TRBV25-1 with TRBJ1-2; tentatively, D is TRBD1 (5 bases). The CDR3 totals 13 residues. V lost 6 bases to trimming and J lost 4 bases, with 12 bases between them. Germline CDR1 and CDR2: MGHDK and SYGVNS. This chain's CDR3 is CASRGGSVYGYTF. CDR3 in DNA: TGTGCCAGCAGGGGGGGATCAGTCTATGGCTACACCTTC.

V gene TRBV28 combines with J gene TRBJ2-1, with a weak D call TRBD1 (5 bases). V lost 11 bases, J lost 5 bases, and 10 bases lay in between. The CDR3 has 11 amino acids. Per the germline V gene, CDR1 is MDHEN and CDR2 is SYDVKM. The CDR3 loop reads CASQGNNEQFF. In DNA, the CDR3 is TGTGCCTCCCAGGGCAACAATGAGCAGTTCTTC.

This chain connects TRBV4-1 to TRBJ2-1; 9 positions agree with TRBD1. Trimming cost V 6 bases and J 1 base; bases outside gene matches: 10. Germline V CDR1 and CDR2: MGHRA, YSYEKL. The CDR3 runs 17 residues. CDR3 DNA sequence: TGCGCCAGCAGTGTCAACCGGGACAGGGTTTCCTACAATGAGCAGTTCTTC. It encodes CASSVNRDRVSYNEQFF.

The gene calls are TRBV9 and TRBJ2-2, with 7 bases identical to TRBD1. Germline CDR1 and CDR2: SGDLS and YYNGEE. The CDR3 is 15 residues long. J gave up 6 bases and V 4 bases, and 9 bases lay outside the gene matches. The CDR3 spells CASSLLVGGPGELFF. The CDR3 coding sequence is TGTGCCAGCAGCCTCCTCGTAGGGGGCCCCGGGGAGCTGTTTTTT.

J is TRBJ2-3 and V is TRBV4-2, with D hard to call. From germline, CDR1 is LGHNA and CDR2 YNFKEQ. The CDR3 sequence is 15 residues long. Trimming removed 0 bases at V and 2 bases at J, with 9 bases between. The CDR3 DNA sequence: TGTGCCAGCAGCCAAGACAGGCAATCCACAGATACGCAGTATTTT. This gives the protein CASSQDRQSTDTQYF.

As DNA, the CDR3 is TGTGCCAGCAGCTTGGCGGTAGGAGGGCAGCCCCAGCATTTT. Its translation is CASSLAVGGQPQHF. The chain carries TRBV5-8 and TRBJ1-5; D is uncertain. There are 14 residues in the CDR3. Trimming left V 0 bases short and J 7 bases short, with 11 bases between. Germline assignment: CDR1 SGHTS and CDR2 YDEGEE.

The chain carries TRBV2 and TRBJ1-5; 7 bases are a match to TRBD1. The germline CDR1 and CDR2 sequences are SNHLY and FYNNEI. Trimming removed 7 bases from V and 5 bases from J; junction bases left unmatched: 5. CDR3 length equals 13 residues. The CDR3 sequence: CASIRDRDQPQHF. The DNA of the CDR3 is TGTGCCAGCATCAGAGACAGGGATCAGCCCCAGCATTTT.

The rearrangement links TRBV2 to TRBJ1-2; the match to TRBD1 covers 7 bases. This CDR3 comprises 15 residues. Trimming took 3 bases from V and 9 from J; bases not matched to a gene: 13. Germline V gene sequence: CDR1 SNHLY, CDR2 FYNNEI. The CDR3 DNA reads as TGTGCCAGCAGTGACCCAGGGGGGAATATAAGGAGCTACACCTTC. This encodes CASSDPGGNIRSYTF.

The chain carries TRBV28 and TRBJ2-1, with 10 bases matching TRBD2. V was pared by 2 bases and J by 0 bases, with 1 base of the junction left unmatched. This CDR3 region has 16 residues. Germline-derived CDR1 and CDR2 are MDHEN and SYDVKM. DNA for the CDR3: TGTGCCAGCAGTTTAGTAGCGGGAGGCTCCTACAATGAGCAGTTCTTC. This sequence encodes CASSLVAGGSYNEQFF.

The genes are TRBV29-1 and TRBJ2-1; possibly TRBD2 for D (6 bases). The CDR3 length is 14 residues. CDR1 is SQVTM, CDR2 ANQGSEA, per germline. The germline V and J ends were trimmed by 1 base and 2 bases, with 9 bases remaining between them. The CDR3 DNA reads TGCAGCGTTGAAGGAGCGGGTCCCTACAATGAGCAGTTCTTC. Translation gives CSVEGAGPYNEQFF.

V and J are TRBV7-8 and TRBJ2-1, with a weak D call TRBD1 (5 bases). CDR1 and CDR2 (germline): SGHVS, FQNEAQ. V was pared by 1 base and J by 7 bases, with 17 bases between. The CDR3 is 16 amino acids. The chain's CDR3 is CASSLVKLGEGNEQFF. Written as DNA, the CDR3 is TGTGCCAGCAGCTTAGTTAAGCTAGGGGAAGGGAATGAGCAGTTCTTC.

This sequence joins TRBV10-3 and TRBJ1-1; D is uncertain. Germline-derived CDR1 and CDR2 are ENHRY and SYGVKD. This CDR3 contains 14 residues. The V and J ends lost 0 bases and 2 bases respectively, with 7 bases between them. The CDR3 is CAISESGLNTEAFF. CDR3 in DNA: TGTGCCATCAGTGAGTCGGGCCTAAACACTGAAGCTTTCTTT.